Each of the 16 T cell receptor beta chains below was sequenced from the same sample in a study of T cell repertoires in cytomegalovirus infection. No cognate antigen is known for these TCRs. Each CDR3 protein gets one entry after TCRdb re-called the reads with MiXCR. The sample carries 250,000 to 300,000 distinct CDR3 sequences, roughly a fifth recorded once. The sequences come from cultured PBMCs, collected from culture after CMV antigen stimulation. These TCRs come from a human donor in good health (CMV status not recorded). Some clones in this sample may be carry-over from other donors' samples.

The chain links TRBV20-1 to TRBJ1-5, with D perhaps TRBD1 (5 bases). Trimming removed 1 base from V and 4 bases from J, with 14 bases in between. Germline V CDR1 and CDR2: DFQATT, SNEGSKA (reference sequence). This CDR3 comprises 15 residues. The CDR3 region is CSARVAGSWNQPQHF. The CDR3 region has the DNA TGCAGTGCTAGAGTGGCAGGGTCATGGAATCAGCCCCAGCATTTT.

The chain joins TRBV7-9 to TRBJ2-1; unclear D gene. The CDR3 has 15 residues. Germline lookup yields CDR1 SEHNR and CDR2 FQNEAQ (reference sequence). V lost 5 bases and J 4 bases, leaving 15 bases between the germline ends. CDR3 residues: CASSPPPIPYNEQFF. CDR3 in DNA: TGTGCCAGCAGCCCACCGCCGATCCCTTACAATGAGCAGTTCTTC.

This clonotype came up a few times. The chain is built from TRBV6-1 and TRBJ1-1, with D maybe TRBD1 (5 bases). The CDR3 is 17 residues long. Per the germline V gene, CDR1 is MNHNS and CDR2 is SASEGT. The V end was cut by 5 bases, the J end by 1 base, with 20 bases between. CDR3 DNA sequence: TGTGCCAGCAGTTATACCTCCATTCCTACAGGGAACACTGAAGCTTTCTTT. It specifies CASSYTSIPTGNTEAFF.

This clonotype has ten or more counts. This chain uses TRBV7-2 with TRBJ1-4; possible D gene TRBD1, 5 bases. The V gene lost 3 bases and the J gene lost 5 bases, with 7 bases spanning the gap. This CDR3 has 13 amino acids. Germline CDR1 is SGHTA and CDR2 is FQGNSA. The CDR3 nucleotides read TGTGCCAGCAGCTTTGGGGCCAATGAAAAACTGTTTTTT. It specifies CASSFGANEKLFF. The full variable domain, rest sourced from reference TRBV7-2 and TRBJ1-4, is GAGVSQSPSNKVTEKGKDVELRCDPISGHTALYWYRQSLGQGLEFLIYFQGNSAPDKSGLPSDRFSAERTGGSVSTLTIQRTQQEDSAVYLCASSFGANEKLFFGSGTQLSVL.

This clonotype was counted many times. The rearrangement joins TRBV7-2 to TRBJ1-6; possibly TRBD1 for D (6 bases). The CDR3 has 14 residues. CDR1 and CDR2 from the germline V gene are SGHTA and FQGNSA. Trimming left V 5 bases short and J 9 bases short, with 14 bases between. This chain's CDR3 is CASSGGAVGSPLHF. DNA for the CDR3: TGTGCCAGCAGCGGGGGGGCGGTTGGTTCACCCCTCCACTTT.

The genes are TRBV4-1 and TRBJ2-5; D remains ambiguous. Germline CDR1 MGHRA, CDR2 YSYEKL. CDR3 length: 15 residues. The V and J ends lost 0 bases and 2 bases respectively, with 10 bases between them. DNA of the CDR3: TGCGCCAGCAGCCAAGAATGGGCAAAGCAAGAGACCCAGTACTTC. This codes for CASSQEWAKQETQYF.

This clonotype appeared a few times. V and J are TRBV7-2 and TRBJ2-2; D may be TRBD1 (5 bases). This CDR3 region has 14 residues. Trimming pared 5 bases from V and 6 bases from J, leaving 13 bases between. Germline V gene sequence: CDR1 SGHTA, CDR2 FQGNSA. The CDR3 DNA sequence: TGTGCCAGCAGCGGCAGGGCGCTGGCCGGGGAGCTGTTTTTT. Its translation: CASSGRALAGELFF.

The chain has TRBV5-3 and TRBJ2-1; 7 positions agree with TRBD1. TRBV5-3 is noted as an ORF with a role that remains uncertain. CDR3 size: 13 residues. The V gene end was trimmed by 8 bases and the J gene end by 5 bases; junction bases not matched to a gene: 7. The CDR3 DNA is TGTGCCAGCAGCGAGGGACAGAACAATGAGCAGTTCTTC. It yields the protein CASSEGQNNEQFF.

The table lists this clonotype with many counts. The rearrangement joins TRBV7-2 to TRBJ1-1; unclear D gene. Germline values: CDR1 SGHTA, CDR2 FQGNSA. CDR3 size: 14 residues. Deletions cut 5 bases from V and 1 base from J, with 11 bases between. CDR3 in amino acids: CASSVDPGNTEAFF. The CDR3 nucleotides read TGTGCCAGCAGCGTCGATCCGGGGAACACTGAAGCTTTCTTT.

This clonotype appeared many times. This chain links TRBV7-2 with TRBJ2-2; D is perhaps TRBD2 (7 bases). Deletions cut 5 bases from V and 5 bases from J, with 21 bases between. The CDR3 extends over 17 amino acids. Germline assignment: CDR1 SGHTA and CDR2 FQGNSA. In DNA, the CDR3 is TGTGCCAGCAGCCCGCCATCTCGGGGGGCTGGGACCGGGGAGCTGTTTTTT. Amino acids: CASSPPSRGAGTGELFF. Based on the CDR3 plus reference TRBV7-2 and TRBJ2-2, the full variable domain is GAGVSQSPSNKVTEKGKDVELRCDPISGHTALYWYRQSLGQGLEFLIYFQGNSAPDKSGLPSDRFSAERTGGSVSTLTIQRTQQEDSAVYLCASSPPSRGAGTGELFFGEGSRLTVL.

The chain carries TRBV29-1 and TRBJ1-2; possible D gene TRBD1, 6 bases. The ends were cut back, 7 bases at V and 10 bases at J, with 16 bases in the middle. The CDR3 loop spans 11 amino acids. Germline lookup yields CDR1 SQVTM and CDR2 ANQGSEA. Here the CDR3 DNA reads TGCAGCGCCCTAAGGGGGGGAGACTACACCTTC. The encoded protein is CSALRGGDYTF.

The chain carries TRBV14 and TRBJ2-1; D is unresolved. CDR1 SGHDN and CDR2 FVKESK come from the germline V gene. This CDR3 comprises 16 residues. V dropped 3 bases and J dropped 3 bases, with 15 bases sitting between them. Here the CDR3 DNA reads TGTGCCAGCAGCCAGTGGGTCCTTGGCGTCTACAATGAGCAGTTCTTC. Protein: CASSQWVLGVYNEQFF. The full variable domain, in which reference TRBV14 and TRBJ2-1 provide the parts outside the CDR3, is EAGVTQFPSHSVIEKGQTVTLRCDPISGHDNLYWYRRVMGKEIKFLLHFVKESKQDESGMPNNRFLAERTGGTYSTLKVQPAELEDSGVYFCASSQWVLGVYNEQFFGPGTRLTVL.

This clonotype was detected a few times. V and J are TRBV5-4 and TRBJ2-5; D may be TRBD1 or TRBD2 (6 bases each). Trimming pared 5 bases from V and 0 bases from J, leaving 14 bases between. The CDR3 has 15 amino acids. Germline CDR1 and CDR2: SGHNT and YYREEE (reference sequence). The CDR3 protein is CASRQTRGDQETQYF. CDR3 in DNA: TGTGCCAGCAGACAGACTAGGGGGGACCAAGAGACCCAGTACTTC.

This sequence joins TRBV12-3 or TRBV12-4 and TRBJ2-5, with D tentatively TRBD1 (6 bases). The CDR3 has 16 amino acids. V was shortened by 5 bases and J by 2 bases, with 18 bases between the two germline ends. The CDR3 loop reads CASSPPGRQAQETQYF. CDR3 DNA sequence: TGTGCCAGCAGTCCCCCTGGGCGACAGGCGCAAGAGACCCAGTACTTC.

The chain employs TRBV10-3 and TRBJ2-7; 12 bases fit TRBD1. V was clipped by 7 bases and J by 7 bases; unmatched bases: 14. CDR1 and CDR2 from the germline V gene are ENHRY and SYGVKD. This CDR3 contains 16 residues. CDR3 nucleotide sequence: TGTGCCATCACCACAGTGCCGGGACAGGGGGCTGAGGAGCAGTACTTC. Protein product: CAITTVPGQGAEEQYF.

This clonotype came up a few times. This rearrangement joins TRBV28 to TRBJ1-2; maybe TRBD1 (5 bases). The germline V gene has CDR1 MDHEN and CDR2 SYDVKM. The CDR3 is made up of 15 amino acids. Trimming left V 3 bases short and J 1 base short, with 12 bases between. The chain's CDR3 is CASSFPDSDNYGYTF. CDR3 nucleotides: TGTGCCAGCAGTTTTCCAGACAGCGATAACTATGGCTACACCTTC.